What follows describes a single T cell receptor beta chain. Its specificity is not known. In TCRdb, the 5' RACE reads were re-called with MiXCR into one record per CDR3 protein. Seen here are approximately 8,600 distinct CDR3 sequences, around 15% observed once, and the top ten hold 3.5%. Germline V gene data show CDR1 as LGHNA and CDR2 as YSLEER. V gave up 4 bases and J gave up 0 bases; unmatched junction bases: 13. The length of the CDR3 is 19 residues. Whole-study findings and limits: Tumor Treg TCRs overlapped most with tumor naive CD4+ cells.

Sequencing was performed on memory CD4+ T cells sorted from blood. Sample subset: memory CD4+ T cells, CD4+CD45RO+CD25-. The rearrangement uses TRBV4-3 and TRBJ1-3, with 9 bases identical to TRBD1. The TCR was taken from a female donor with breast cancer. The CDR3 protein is CASSLRDRETSHSGNTIYF. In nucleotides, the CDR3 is TGCGCCAGCAGCCTCCGGGACAGGGAGACCTCACACTCTGGAAACACCATATATTTT.